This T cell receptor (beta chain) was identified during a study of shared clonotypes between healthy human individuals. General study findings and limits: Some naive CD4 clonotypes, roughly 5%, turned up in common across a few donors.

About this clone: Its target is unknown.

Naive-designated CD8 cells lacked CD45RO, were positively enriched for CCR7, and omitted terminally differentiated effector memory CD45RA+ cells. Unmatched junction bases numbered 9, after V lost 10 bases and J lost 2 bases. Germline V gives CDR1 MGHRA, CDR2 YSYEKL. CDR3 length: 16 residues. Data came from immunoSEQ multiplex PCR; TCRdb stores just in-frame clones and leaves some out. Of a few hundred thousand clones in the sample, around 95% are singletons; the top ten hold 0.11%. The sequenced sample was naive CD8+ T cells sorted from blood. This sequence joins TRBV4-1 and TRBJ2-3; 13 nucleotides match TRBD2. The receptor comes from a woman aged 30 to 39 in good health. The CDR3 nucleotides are TGCGCCACCGGGACTAGCGGGACCCACCTCACAGATACGCAGTATTTT. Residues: CATGTSGTHLTDTQYF.